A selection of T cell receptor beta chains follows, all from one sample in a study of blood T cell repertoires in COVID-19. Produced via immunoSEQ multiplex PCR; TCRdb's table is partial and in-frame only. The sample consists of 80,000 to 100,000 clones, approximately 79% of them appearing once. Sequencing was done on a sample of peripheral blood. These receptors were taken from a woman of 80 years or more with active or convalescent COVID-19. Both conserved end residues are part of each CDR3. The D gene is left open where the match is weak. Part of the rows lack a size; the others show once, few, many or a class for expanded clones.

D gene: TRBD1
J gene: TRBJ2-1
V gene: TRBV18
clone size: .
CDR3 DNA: TGTGCCAGCTCCCAAGACAGGGTTAATGAGCAGTTCTTC
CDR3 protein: CASSQDRVNEQFF

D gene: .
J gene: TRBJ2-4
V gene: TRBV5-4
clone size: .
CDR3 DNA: TGTGCCAGCAGCCCCGGGACGGGGGAGTACTTC
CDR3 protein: CASSPGTGEYF

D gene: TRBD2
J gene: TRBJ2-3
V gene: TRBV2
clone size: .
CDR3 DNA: TGTGCCAGCTCTCCTGGGACTAGCGGGAGATATACAGATACGCAGTATTTT
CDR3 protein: CASSPGTSGRYTDTQYF

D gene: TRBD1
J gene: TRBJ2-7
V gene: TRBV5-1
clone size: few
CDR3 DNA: TGCGCCAGCAGCTGGACAGGGTCCTCCTACGAGCAGTACTTC
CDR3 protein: CASSWTGSSYEQYF

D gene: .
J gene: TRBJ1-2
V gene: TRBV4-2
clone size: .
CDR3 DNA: TGTGCCAGCAGCCAAGGGGCTCTGGGGGCGGTCTATGGCTACACCTTC
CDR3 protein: CASSQGALGAVYGYTF

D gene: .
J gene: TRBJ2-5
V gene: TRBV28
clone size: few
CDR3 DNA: TGTGCCAGCAGTGGACAGCTTCAAGAGACCCAGTACTTC
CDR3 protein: CASSGQLQETQYF

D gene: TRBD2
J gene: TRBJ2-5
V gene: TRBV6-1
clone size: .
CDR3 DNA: TGTGCCAGCAGTGAACGGGGGGGGCTCAAGTACCAAGAGACCCAGTACTTC
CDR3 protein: CASSERGGLKYQETQYF

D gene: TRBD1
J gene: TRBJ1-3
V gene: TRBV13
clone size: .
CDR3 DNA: TGTGCCAGCAGCTCGACAGGGGGCTCTGGAAACACCATATATTTT
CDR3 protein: CASSSTGGSGNTIYF

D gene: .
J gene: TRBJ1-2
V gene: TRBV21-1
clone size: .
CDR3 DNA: TGTGCCAGCAGCCAGAAGGCAACAGGGGGATTAAGCTATGGCTACACCTTC
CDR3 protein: CASSQKATGGLSYGYTF

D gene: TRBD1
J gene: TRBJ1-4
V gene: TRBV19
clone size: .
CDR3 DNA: TGTGCCAGTAGTCCAGGACAGGGAGATAATGAAAAACTGTTTTTT
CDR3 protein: CASSPGQGDNEKLFF

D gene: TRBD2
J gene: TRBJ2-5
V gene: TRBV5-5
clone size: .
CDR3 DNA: TGTGCCAGCGCGGGGGGGCCGGAAGAGACCCAGTACTTC
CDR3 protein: CASAGGPEETQYF

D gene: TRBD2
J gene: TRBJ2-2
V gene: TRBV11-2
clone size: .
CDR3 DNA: TGTGCCAGCAGCTTAGCCGGGGGAGGGGTGTTTTTT
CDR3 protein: CASSLAGGGVFF

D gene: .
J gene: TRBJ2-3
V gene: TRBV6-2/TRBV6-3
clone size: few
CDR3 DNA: TGTGCCAGCAGTGCCGCAGGGGGGACAGGCACAGATACGCAGTATTTT
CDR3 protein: CASSAAGGTGTDTQYF

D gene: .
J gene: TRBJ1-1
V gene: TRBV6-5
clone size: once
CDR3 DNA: TGTGCCAGCAGTTACTCTAGGGCGCTGGGGGGCACTGAAGCTTTCTTT
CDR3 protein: CASSYSRALGGTEAFF

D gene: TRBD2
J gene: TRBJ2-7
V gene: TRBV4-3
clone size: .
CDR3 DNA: TGCGCCAGCAGCCAAGATGCTAGCGGGATTTACGAGCAGTACTTC
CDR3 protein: CASSQDASGIYEQYF

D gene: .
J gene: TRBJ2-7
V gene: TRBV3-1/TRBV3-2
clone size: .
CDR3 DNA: TGTGCCAGCAGCCAATCCCTCGAGCAGTACTTC
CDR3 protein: CASSQSLEQYF

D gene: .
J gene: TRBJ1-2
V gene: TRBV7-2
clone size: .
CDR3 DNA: TGTGCCAGCAGCTTATTAATTAAAGGCTACACCTTC
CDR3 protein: CASSLLIKGYTF

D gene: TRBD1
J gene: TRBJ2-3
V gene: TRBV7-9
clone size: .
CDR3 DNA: TGTGCCAGCAGCTTAACGGGACAGAGCACAGATACGCAGTATTTT
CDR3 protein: CASSLTGQSTDTQYF

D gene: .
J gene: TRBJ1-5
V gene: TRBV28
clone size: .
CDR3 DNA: TGTGCCAGTCGGGGGGGGCAGAGGGGCAATCAGCCCCAGCATTTT
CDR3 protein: CASRGGQRGNQPQHF

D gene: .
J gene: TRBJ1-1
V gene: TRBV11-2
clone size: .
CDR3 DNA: TGTGCCAGCAGCTTAGTATCGGGGGGACTAATGAACACTGAAGCTTTCTTT
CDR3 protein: CASSLVSGGLMNTEAFF

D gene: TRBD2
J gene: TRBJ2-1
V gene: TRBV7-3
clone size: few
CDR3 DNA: TGTGCCAGCAGCTCCCCGACTAGCGGGGACAATGAGCAGTTCTTC
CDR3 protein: CASSSPTSGDNEQFF

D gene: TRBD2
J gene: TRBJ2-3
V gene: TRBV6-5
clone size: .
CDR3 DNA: TGTGCCAGCAGTTACCTAGCGGGAGGAAAGACAGATACGCAGTATTTT
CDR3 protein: CASSYLAGGKTDTQYF

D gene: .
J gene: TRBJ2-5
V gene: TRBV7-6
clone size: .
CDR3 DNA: TGTGCCAGCAGCTTAGGGGCGTGGGAGACCCAGTACTTC
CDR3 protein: CASSLGAWETQYF

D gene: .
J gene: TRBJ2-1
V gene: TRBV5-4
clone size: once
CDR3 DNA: TGTGCCAGCAGCTTGGCTGGTGACTACCACAATGAGCAGTTCTTC
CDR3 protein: CASSLAGDYHNEQFF

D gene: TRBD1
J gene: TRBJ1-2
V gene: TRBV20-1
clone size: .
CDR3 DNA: TGCAGTGCTAGTATGACAGGGGGTGGAGGCTACACCTTC
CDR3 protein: CSASMTGGGGYTF

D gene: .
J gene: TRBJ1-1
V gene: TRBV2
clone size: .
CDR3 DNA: TGTGCCAGCAGCGAACCCGGGACACGGAACACTGAAGCTTTCTTT
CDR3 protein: CASSEPGTRNTEAFF

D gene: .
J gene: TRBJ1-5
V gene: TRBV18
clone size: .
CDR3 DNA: TGTGCCAGCTCACCATCTTACAGCTATAGCAATCAGCCCCAGCATTTT
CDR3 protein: CASSPSYSYSNQPQHF

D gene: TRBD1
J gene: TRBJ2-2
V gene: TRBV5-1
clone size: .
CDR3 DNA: TGCGCCAGCAGCGCGAGGACAGGGGGTAACACCGGGGAGCTGTTTTTT
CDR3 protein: CASSARTGGNTGELFF

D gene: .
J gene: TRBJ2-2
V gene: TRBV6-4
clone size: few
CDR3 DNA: TGTGCCAGCAGTGGACAAGTAACCGCGAACACCGGGGAGCTGTTTTTT
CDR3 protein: CASSGQVTANTGELFF

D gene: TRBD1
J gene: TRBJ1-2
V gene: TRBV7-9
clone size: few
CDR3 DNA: TGTGCCAGCAGCCCCGGGACAGTCTATGGCTACACCTTC
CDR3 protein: CASSPGTVYGYTF

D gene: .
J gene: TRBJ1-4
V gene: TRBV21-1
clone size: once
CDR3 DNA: TGTGCCAGCAGCCCAGGACAGTCAAATAAAAAACTGTTTTTT
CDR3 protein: CASSPGQSNKKLFF

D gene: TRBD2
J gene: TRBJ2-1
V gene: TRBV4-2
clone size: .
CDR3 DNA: TGTGCCAGCAGCCAAGTGCCCCTAACTAGCGGGAGGGGGTATGAGCAGTTCTTC
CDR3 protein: CASSQVPLTSGRGYEQFF

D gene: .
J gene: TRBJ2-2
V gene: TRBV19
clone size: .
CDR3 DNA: TGTGCCAGTAATAGTCAGGGGAACACCGGGGAGCTGTTTTTT
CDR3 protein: CASNSQGNTGELFF

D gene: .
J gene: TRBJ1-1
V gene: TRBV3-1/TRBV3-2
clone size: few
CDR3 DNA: TGTGCCAGCACCCATCCGGGACACGAAGCTTTCTTT
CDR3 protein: CASTHPGHEAFF

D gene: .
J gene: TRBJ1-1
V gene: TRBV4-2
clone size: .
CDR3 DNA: TGTGCCAGCAGCCAAGTTCGGGGTTACACTGAAGCTTTCTTT
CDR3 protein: CASSQVRGYTEAFF

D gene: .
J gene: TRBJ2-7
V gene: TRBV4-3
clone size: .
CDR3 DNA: TGCGCCAGCAGCCAAGATCAAGGGAGCCCTCCCTACGAGCAGTACTTC
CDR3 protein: CASSQDQGSPPYEQYF

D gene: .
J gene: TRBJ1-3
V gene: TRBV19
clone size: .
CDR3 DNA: TGTGCCAGTAGGATTGACAGCCTTAGCTCTGGAAACACCATATATTTT
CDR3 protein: CASRIDSLSSGNTIYF

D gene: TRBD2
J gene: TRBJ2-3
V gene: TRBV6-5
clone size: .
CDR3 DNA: TGTGCCAGCAGTCTAGCGGATACGGGAGATACGCAGTATTTT
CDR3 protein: CASSLADTGDTQYF

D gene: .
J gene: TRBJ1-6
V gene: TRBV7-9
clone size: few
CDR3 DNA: TGTGCCAGCAGCTTACAGGATTCACCCCTCCACTTT
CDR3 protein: CASSLQDSPLHF

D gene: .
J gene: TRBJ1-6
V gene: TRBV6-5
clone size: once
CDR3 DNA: TGTGCCAGCAGTTACTCGGGACACCTAAATAATTCACCCCTCCACTTT
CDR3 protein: CASSYSGHLNNSPLHF

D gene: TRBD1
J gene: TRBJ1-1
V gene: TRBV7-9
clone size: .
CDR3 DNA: TGTGCCGCGCAGGGGACAGGGGGTAGGATGAACACTGAAGCTTTCTTT
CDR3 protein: CAAQGTGGRMNTEAFF

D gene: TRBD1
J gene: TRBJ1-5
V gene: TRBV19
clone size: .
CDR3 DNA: TGTGCCAGTAGTATCCGGGACAGGCCCCCAAGGCCCCAGCATTTT
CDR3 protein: CASSIRDRPPRPQHF

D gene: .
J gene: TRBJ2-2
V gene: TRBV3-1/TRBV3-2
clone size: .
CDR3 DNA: TGTGCCAGCAGCCAACAAGGGGCCAGTCCCGGGGAGCTGTTTTTT
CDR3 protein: CASSQQGASPGELFF

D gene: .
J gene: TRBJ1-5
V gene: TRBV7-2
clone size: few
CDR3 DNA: TGTGCCAGCAGCTTAGACGGTCAGCCCCAGCATTTT
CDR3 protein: CASSLDGQPQHF

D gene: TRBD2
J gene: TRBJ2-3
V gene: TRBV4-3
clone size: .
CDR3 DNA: TGCGCCAGCAGCCTCCAACTAGCGGGAGCGGGAGATACGCAGTATTTT
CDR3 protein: CASSLQLAGAGDTQYF

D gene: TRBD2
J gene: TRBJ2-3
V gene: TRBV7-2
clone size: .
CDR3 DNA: TGTGCCAGCAGCTCCCCAGCGGGGGGAACCACAGATACGCAGTATTTT
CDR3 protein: CASSSPAGGTTDTQYF

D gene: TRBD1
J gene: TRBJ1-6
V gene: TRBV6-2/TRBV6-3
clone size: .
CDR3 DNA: TGTGCCAGCAGCCCCCCTTTCCCTCGCAGGGGGGATTCACCCCTCCACTTT
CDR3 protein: CASSPPFPRRGDSPLHF

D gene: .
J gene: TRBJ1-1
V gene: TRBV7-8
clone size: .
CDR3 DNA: TGTGCCAGCAGCCCAAAGGGGGTATGGACTGAAGCTTTCTTT
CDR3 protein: CASSPKGVWTEAFF

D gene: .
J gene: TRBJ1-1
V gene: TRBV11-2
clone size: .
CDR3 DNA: TGTGCCAGCAGCTTAGGCGCAGGGCTGAACACTGAAGCTTTCTTT
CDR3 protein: CASSLGAGLNTEAFF

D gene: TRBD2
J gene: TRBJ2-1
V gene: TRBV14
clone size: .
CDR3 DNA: TGTGCCAGCAGCTACTGGACTAGCGGGAGCTTAAATGAGCAGTTCTTC
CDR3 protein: CASSYWTSGSLNEQFF

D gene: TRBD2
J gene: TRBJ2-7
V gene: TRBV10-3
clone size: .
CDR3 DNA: TGTGCCATCGGGGCGGGAGAGCAAACCTACGAGCAGTACTTC
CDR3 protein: CAIGAGEQTYEQYF

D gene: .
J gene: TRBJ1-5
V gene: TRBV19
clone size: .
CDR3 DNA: TGTGCCAGTAGTGGAGAACTTAGCCAGCCCCAGCATTTT
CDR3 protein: CASSGELSQPQHF

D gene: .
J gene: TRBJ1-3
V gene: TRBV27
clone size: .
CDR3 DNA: TGTGCCAGCAGTTCATCGGGGCGAAGCTCTGGAAACACCATATATTTT
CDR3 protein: CASSSSGRSSGNTIYF

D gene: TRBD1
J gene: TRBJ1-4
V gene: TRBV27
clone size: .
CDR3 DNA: TGTGCCAGCAGTTCACCGGGACAGCCGAGGGAAAAACTGTTTTTT
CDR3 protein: CASSSPGQPREKLFF

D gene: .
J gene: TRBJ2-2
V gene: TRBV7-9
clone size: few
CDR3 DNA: TGTGCCAGCACCCGACAGGTTGGACCCGGGGAGCTGTTTTTT
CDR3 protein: CASTRQVGPGELFF

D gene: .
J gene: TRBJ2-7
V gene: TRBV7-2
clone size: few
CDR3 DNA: TGTGCCAGCAGCCCCCTAATTGGCGGGGGCGGGAGCTCCTACGAGCAGTACTTC
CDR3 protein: CASSPLIGGGGSSYEQYF

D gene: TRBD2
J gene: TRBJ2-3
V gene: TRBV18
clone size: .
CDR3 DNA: TGTGCCAGCTCACCACTCGAGCGGGGATCCACAGATACGCAGTATTTT
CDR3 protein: CASSPLERGSTDTQYF

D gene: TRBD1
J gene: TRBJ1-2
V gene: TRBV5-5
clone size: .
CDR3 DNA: TGTGCCAGCAGCTTCGGGACAGGGACTAACTATGGCTACACCTTC
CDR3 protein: CASSFGTGTNYGYTF

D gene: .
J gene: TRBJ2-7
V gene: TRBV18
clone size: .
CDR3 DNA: TGTGCCAGCTCACCTACCGAAAAGAGCTCCTACGAGCAGTACTTC
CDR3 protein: CASSPTEKSSYEQYF

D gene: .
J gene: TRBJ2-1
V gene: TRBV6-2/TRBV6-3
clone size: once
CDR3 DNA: TGTGCCAGCAGTTACGAGAGGAACAAGCGTTACAATGAGCAGTTCTTC
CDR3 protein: CASSYERNKRYNEQFF